The source of this TCR beta chain is a study of T cell repertoires in cytomegalovirus infection. The CDR3 has 14 amino acids. Trimming took off 5 bases at V and 0 bases at J, with 8 bases between the two ends. Germline values: CDR1 MNHEY, CDR2 SVGAGI. Note on this clonotype: What it binds is not known.

TCRdb redid the calling of the reads with MiXCR, one entry per CDR3 protein. Here the sample spans fewer than 900,000 distinct CDR3 sequences, almost 30% being singletons. V gene TRBV6-5 combines with J gene TRBJ2-4; unclear D gene. The source is a human donor in good health (CMV status not recorded). Some clones in this sample may be carry-over from other donors' samples. This specimen was cultured CD8+ T cells from PBMCs, taken from culture after CMV antigen stimulation. CDR3 amino acids: CASSPLLAKNIQYF. The CDR3 nucleotides are TGTGCCAGCAGTCCTCTCCTAGCCAAAAACATTCAGTACTTC.